The 31 T cell receptor beta chains below were found in one sample sequenced in a study of blood T cell repertoires in COVID-19. Using immunoSEQ multiplex PCR, the repertoire was profiled, and TCRdb retains in-frame clones only, with some absent. The sample holds about 230,000 clones; around nine tenths are singletons and the top ten take less than 4.5%. Source material: PBMCs or T cells enriched from blood (not recorded which). The receptors originated from a woman between 25 and 40 years old with acute COVID-19.

For the CDR3, the DNA is TGCAGCCACACCGGGGGGAACACTGAAGCTTTCTTT. Its translation is CSHTGGNTEAFF. The chain has TRBV29-1 and TRBJ1-1, with D possibly TRBD1 on 5 matching bases. The CDR3 sequence is 12 residues long. CDR1 SQVTM and CDR2 ANQGSEA come from the germline V gene. Trimming left V 8 bases short and J 1 base short, with 11 bases between. Supplemented by reference TRBV29-1 and TRBJ1-1, the full variable domain reads SAVISQKPSRDICQRGTSLTIQCQVDSQVTMMFWYRQQPGQSLTLIATANQGSEATYESGFVIDKFPISRPNLTFSTLTVSNMSPEDSSIYLCSHTGGNTEAFFGQGTRLTVV.

Concerning this clone: The same CDR3 can be traced to other DNA sequences in this sample. The rearrangement links TRBV28 to TRBJ1-5; TRBD1 might be the D (6 bases). The CDR3 extends over 13 amino acids. V was clipped by 6 bases and J by 7 bases, with 13 bases between them. CDR1 and CDR2 from the germline V gene are MDHEN and SYDVKM. CDR3 in amino acids: CASSPTGIQPQHF. The CDR3 DNA sequence: TGTGCCAGCAGCCCCACAGGGATCCAGCCCCAGCATTTT.

The CDR3 coding sequence is TGTGCCAGCAGCCCGGAGGCCCGGGAGACCCAGTACTTC. It yields the protein CASSPEARETQYF. This chain connects TRBV27 to TRBJ2-5; D might be TRBD2 (5 bases). V lost 6 bases and J 5 bases, leaving 13 bases between the germline ends. The germline V gene has CDR1 MNHEY and CDR2 SMNVEV (reference sequence). The length of the CDR3 is 13 residues.

The CDR3 DNA follows: TGTGCCAGCAGTTACTCCCCCGGGACAGGATTGGGTGGCTACACCTTC. Protein: CASSYSPGTGLGGYTF. The chain carries TRBV6-6 and TRBJ1-2, with 8 bases matching TRBD1. V was pared by 0 bases and J by 7 bases, with 10 bases of the junction left unmatched. The CDR3 has 16 residues. CDR1 and CDR2 from the germline V gene are MNHNY and SVGAGI (reference sequence).

V gene TRBV10-3 combines with J gene TRBJ1-3; 7 nucleotides line up with TRBD1. The trim removed 3 bases at V and 2 bases at J, leaving 4 bases unmatched. The CDR3 runs 15 residues. Germline values: CDR1 ENHRY, CDR2 SYGVKD. The DNA for the CDR3 is TGTGCCATCAGTGATATGACAGGGCCTGGAAACACCATATATTTT. This encodes CAISDMTGPGNTIYF.

This clone was seen a single time. This chain links TRBV10-3 with TRBJ1-5; 10 positions agree with TRBD1. The CDR3 is made up of 15 amino acids. The germline CDR1 and CDR2 sequences are ENHRY and SYGVKD. Losses at the gene ends were 5 bases for V and 2 bases for J; bases not matched to a gene: 3. Here the CDR3 reads CAISPGTGGNQPQHF. CDR3 nucleotide sequence: TGTGCCATCAGTCCCGGGACAGGGGGCAATCAGCCCCAGCATTTT.

The chain links TRBV13 to TRBJ1-4; 10 bases align to TRBD1. Trimming removed 3 bases from V and 10 bases from J; junction bases left unmatched: 8. The CDR3 is made up of 15 amino acids. Germline V gene sequence: CDR1 PRHDT, CDR2 FYEKMQ (reference sequence). CDR3 sequence: CASSFGDRGESKLFF. As DNA, the CDR3 is TGTGCCAGCAGCTTTGGGGACAGGGGCGAGTCAAAACTGTTTTTT.

The chain recombines TRBV5-4 with TRBJ2-6; the D gene is possibly TRBD2 (6 bases). Trimming shortened V by 5 bases and J by 0 bases, and 18 bases separated the two germline ends. The CDR3 is 18 amino acids. Germline CDR1 is SGHNT and CDR2 is YYREEE (reference sequence). CDR3 in amino acids: CASRTELGGNSGANVLTF. DNA for the CDR3: TGTGCCAGCAGGACTGAGTTGGGAGGAAACTCTGGGGCCAACGTCCTGACTTTC.

In its sample, this clone was seen once. Additional DNA sequences in this sample encode the identical CDR3. The genes are TRBV15 and TRBJ1-1, with D tentatively TRBD1 (6 bases). CDR3 length: 14 amino acids. CDR1 and CDR2 (germline): LNHNV, YYDKDF (reference sequence). With 0 bases removed from V and 4 bases from J, the gap between germline ends came to 9 bases. CDR3 loop: CATSRDVGGTEAFF. The CDR3 region has the DNA TGTGCCACCAGCAGAGATGTAGGGGGCACTGAAGCTTTCTTT.

This sequence joins TRBV9 and TRBJ1-3; 7 positions match TRBD1. V shed 2 bases, J shed 3 bases, and the junction held 5 bases outside the gene matches. The germline gives CDR1 SGDLS, CDR2 YYNGEE. The CDR3 runs to 15 residues. This CDR3 is CASSVATGLGNTIYF. The CDR3, as DNA: TGTGCCAGCAGCGTTGCGACAGGGCTTGGAAACACCATATATTTT.

This clone was detected a few times. V and J are TRBV14 and TRBJ1-1, with unresolved D. The V gene lost 4 bases and the J gene lost 4 bases, with 13 bases spanning the gap. The CDR3 has 14 amino acids. CDR1 and CDR2 (germline): SGHDN, FVKESK. The CDR3 bases are TGTGCCAGCAGCCGGAGGGTAGGGAGCACTGAAGCTTTCTTT. Its protein is CASSRRVGSTEAFF.

The chain links TRBV11-2 to TRBJ2-5, with 8 bases matching TRBD1. V trimming: 4 bases; J trimming: 5 bases; junction bases outside the gene matches: 9. Looked up from germline, CDR1 is SGHAT and CDR2 is FQNNGV. The length of the CDR3 is 15 residues. CDR3 amino acids: CASSYNAGGSETQYF. The CDR3 nucleotides read TGTGCCAGCAGCTACAACGCAGGGGGCAGTGAGACCCAGTACTTC.

The gene calls are TRBV19 and TRBJ2-1; 11 bases agree with TRBD1. The germline V gene has CDR1 LNHDA and CDR2 SQIVND (reference sequence). Trimming cost V 7 bases and J 6 bases; bases outside gene matches: 14. The CDR3 consists of 17 residues. The CDR3 DNA reads TGTGCCAGTACCCCGGACAGGGGGCGCTTAGGTTCCAATGAGCAGTTCTTC. Its translation: CASTPDRGRLGSNEQFF. Supplemented by reference TRBV19 and TRBJ2-1, the full variable domain reads DGGITQSPKYLFRKEGQNVTLSCEQNLNHDAMYWYRQDPGQGLRLIYYSQIVNDFQKGDIAEGYSVSREKKESFPLTVTSAQKNPTAFYLCASTPDRGRLGSNEQFFGPGTRLTVL.

The chain uses TRBV18 and TRBJ2-3, with 7 nucleotides matching TRBD2. Germline V gives CDR1 KGHSH, CDR2 LQKENI. There are 17 residues in the CDR3. Losses at the gene ends were 1 base for V and 1 base for J; bases not matched to a gene: 8. The CDR3 region is CASSPLGRAGGTDTQYF. The CDR3 region has the DNA TGTGCCAGCTCACCACTCGGCCGGGCGGGGGGCACAGATACGCAGTATTTT.

The chain has TRBV2 and TRBJ2-5, with TRBD2 identical over 8 bases. The length of the CDR3 is 15 residues. Germline lookup yields CDR1 SNHLY and CDR2 FYNNEI. J lost 5 bases, V lost 0 bases, and 5 bases had no gene match. CDR3 nucleotides: TGTGCCAGCAGTGAAGCTAGCGGGGTTTATGAGACCCAGTACTTC. It encodes CASSEASGVYETQYF.

This clone turned up a few times. The chain couples TRBV7-9 to TRBJ1-1, with TRBD1 as a possible D gene (6 bases). Germline V gene sequence: CDR1 SEHNR, CDR2 FQNEAQ (reference sequence). Trimming cost V 0 bases and J 5 bases, with 13 bases left between them. There are 15 residues in the CDR3. The CDR3 reads CASSLAQGGRTEAFF. CDR3 nucleotides: TGTGCCAGCAGCTTAGCGCAAGGGGGAAGGACTGAAGCTTTCTTT. Together with reference TRBV7-9 and TRBJ1-1, the CDR3 gives the full variable domain: DTGVSQNPRHKITKRGQNVTFRCDPISEHNRLYWYRQTLGQGPEFLTYFQNEAQLEKSRLLSDRFSAERPKGSFSTLEIQRTEQGDSAMYLCASSLAQGGRTEAFFGQGTRLTVV.

The chain joins TRBV29-1 to TRBJ2-7, with D unclear. The CDR3 sequence is 13 residues long. CDR1 is SQVTM and CDR2 is ANQGSEA in the germline V gene. The germline V and J ends were trimmed by 4 bases and 0 bases, with 10 bases remaining between them. CDR3 sequence: CSVVVSASYEQYF. CDR3 DNA: TGCAGCGTTGTAGTATCCGCCTCCTACGAGCAGTACTTC.

CDR3 protein: CASSFIAGGPNEQFF. For the CDR3, the DNA is TGTGCCAGCAGTTTCATAGCGGGGGGGCCCAATGAGCAGTTCTTC. The gene calls are TRBV6-5 and TRBJ2-1, with 11 bases lining up with TRBD2. Trimming removed 4 bases from V and 6 bases from J; junction bases left unmatched: 5. The CDR3 consists of 15 residues. The germline V gene encodes CDR1 MNHEY and CDR2 SVGAGI.

This chain joins TRBV5-6 and TRBJ1-5; a possible D gene is TRBD1 (5 bases). Trimming removed 3 bases from V and 7 bases from J, with 11 bases in between. This CDR3 is 13 amino acids long. CDR1 is SGHDT, CDR2 YYEEEE, per germline. The CDR3, as DNA: TGTGCCAGCAGCTCAGGGTTCGGGCAGCCCCAGCATTTT. This gives the protein CASSSGFGQPQHF.

Only one count was recorded for this clone. The CDR3 sequence is CASSQIAGRGTDTQYF. For the CDR3, the DNA is TGCGCCAGCAGCCAGATAGCGGGGAGAGGAACAGATACGCAGTATTTT. The chain combines TRBV4-1 with TRBJ2-3; 8 nucleotides match TRBD2. Trimming cost V 3 bases and J 3 bases; bases outside gene matches: 8. The CDR3 loop spans 16 amino acids. Germline-derived CDR1 and CDR2 are MGHRA and YSYEKL.

The chain employs TRBV24-1 and TRBJ1-2; 7 positions agree with TRBD1. The CDR3 loop spans 15 amino acids. Per germline, CDR1 KGHDR and CDR2 SFDVKD. V was clipped by 2 bases and J by 4 bases; unmatched bases: 6. CDR3 coding DNA: TGTGCCACCAGTGATTCGCGGGACAGCTCCTATGGCTACACCTTC. Encoded protein: CATSDSRDSSYGYTF.

V gene TRBV3-1 (or the pseudogene TRBV3-2) combines with J gene TRBJ2-7, with 10 bases aligning to TRBD1. Per the germline V gene, CDR1 is LGHDT and CDR2 is YNNKEL (reference sequence). The CDR3 is 17 residues long. V shed 4 bases, J shed 2 bases, and the junction held 11 bases outside the gene matches. The CDR3 protein is CASSRALTGTGAYEQYF. The CDR3 bases are TGTGCCAGCAGCCGGGCTTTAACCGGGACAGGGGCCTACGAGCAGTACTTC.

The genes are TRBV5-1 and TRBJ1-2; TRBD1 is a possible D gene (6 bases). Germline assignment: CDR1 SGHRS and CDR2 YFSETQ. Trimming took off 5 bases at V and 1 base at J, with 15 bases between the two ends. The CDR3 runs to 15 residues. This CDR3 is CASRTTGSLNYGYTF. The CDR3 nucleotides read TGCGCCAGCAGGACTACAGGGTCCCTTAACTATGGCTACACCTTC.

This chain joins TRBV28 and TRBJ2-6; 7 positions match TRBD2. There are 16 residues in the CDR3. Per germline, CDR1 MDHEN and CDR2 SYDVKM. The J segment lost 0 bases and the V segment lost 7 bases, leaving 6 bases of the junction unmatched. CDR3 protein: CASTPGGYSGANVLTF. In DNA, the CDR3 is TGTGCCAGCACCCCGGGGGGATACTCTGGGGCCAACGTCCTGACTTTC.

This rearrangement joins TRBV19 to TRBJ2-7, with 7 bases that match TRBD1. Germline loops: CDR1 LNHDA, CDR2 SQIVND (reference sequence). The CDR3 consists of 15 residues. The V and J ends lost 0 bases and 1 base, in that order; junction bases with no gene match: 3. The CDR3 protein is CASSIDGTDSYEQYF. CDR3 DNA sequence: TGTGCCAGTAGTATAGATGGGACAGATTCCTACGAGCAGTACTTC.

This clone occurred once. The rearrangement uses TRBV5-6 and TRBJ2-2, with D possibly matching TRBD1 (5 bases). CDR3 length: 17 amino acids. Trimming removed 4 bases from V and 4 bases from J, with 20 bases in between. CDR1 SGHDT and CDR2 YYEEEE come from the germline V gene. The CDR3 DNA reads as TGTGCCAGCAGCGCCTTCGAGCGTCCAGGGTTCACCGGGGAGCTGTTTTTT. Translated: CASSAFERPGFTGELFF.

V usage is TRBV19 and J usage is TRBJ2-1, with TRBD2 identical over 8 bases. After removal of 3 bases from V and 8 bases from J, the junction contained 9 bases not matched to a gene. The CDR3 contains 15 residues. Germline V gives CDR1 LNHDA, CDR2 SQIVND (reference sequence). The CDR3 DNA follows: TGTGCCAGTAGTATCGCGCGGGGGGCCTTCGATGAGCAGTTCTTC. Its protein is CASSIARGAFDEQFF.

As DNA, the CDR3 is TGTGCCAGCAGTGAAAAACAGGAGATATATGGCTACACCTTC. It translates to CASSEKQEIYGYTF. The chain joins TRBV25-1 to TRBJ1-2; D might be TRBD1 (5 bases). V was cut by 2 bases and J by 5 bases, with 12 bases left in between. CDR3 length equals 14 residues. Germline V CDR1 and CDR2: MGHDK, SYGVNS.

The chain joins TRBV5-1 to TRBJ2-1; TRBD2 matches at 7 bases. There are 14 residues in the CDR3. V dropped 0 bases and J dropped 4; count of bases not matched to a gene: 1. Germline V gene lookup returns CDR1 SGHRS and CDR2 YFSETQ. In DNA, the CDR3 is TGCGCCAGCAGCTTGGGACTAGCTTACAATGAGCAGTTCTTC. Its translation is CASSLGLAYNEQFF.

The chain links TRBV6-6 to TRBJ1-1; no definite D call. Germline V gives CDR1 MNHNY, CDR2 SVGAGI (reference sequence). The CDR3 sequence is 16 residues long. V lost 2 bases, J lost 2 bases, and 15 bases lay in between. CDR3 DNA sequence: TGTGCCAGCAGTTACCCTGGGCGGGGAGTTAACACTGAAGCTTTCTTT. Protein product: CASSYPGRGVNTEAFF.

This clone was picked up a small number of times. This sequence joins TRBV7-2 and TRBJ2-7; D gene ambiguous. CDR1 is SGHTA, CDR2 FQGNSA, per germline. This CDR3 comprises 13 residues. The V gene lost 2 bases and the J gene lost 1 base, with 6 bases spanning the gap. The CDR3 DNA reads as TGTGCCAGCAGCTTAAGGCGGTCCTACGAGCAGTACTTC. The encoded protein is CASSLRRSYEQYF.